The 5 T cell receptor beta chains listed next were all sequenced from one sample in a study of T cell responses to AZD1222 COVID-19 vaccine. Sequencing used immunoSEQ multiplex PCR; TCRdb keeps in-frame clones, though not all of them. Of around 100,000 clones in the sample, around 82% are singletons; the top ten hold about 9.5%. The material sequenced was peripheral blood, taken on day 0 of AZD1222 vaccination. These receptors all stem from an adult in good health.

The V and J genes are TRBV9 and TRBJ1-2; possibly TRBD1 for D (6 bases). Germline V CDR1 and CDR2: SGDLS, YYNGEE. This CDR3 has 16 amino acids. The V end lost 4 bases, the J end lost 5 bases, and 21 bases lay between the germline ends. The CDR3 nucleotides are TGTGCCAGCAGCACTCTACCCCCACAGGGCCAATATGGCTACACCTTC. It is translated as CASSTLPPQGQYGYTF.

The chain links TRBV4-1 to TRBJ1-1, with D unresolved. CDR3 size: 13 residues. Per germline, CDR1 MGHRA and CDR2 YSYEKL. V dropped 3 bases and J dropped 7 bases, with 12 bases sitting between them. CDR3 loop: CASSQGWAFEAFF. The DNA of the CDR3 is TGCGCCAGCAGCCAGGGATGGGCCTTTGAAGCTTTCTTT.

The chain combines TRBV18 with TRBJ1-2, with D uncertain. Trimming took 4 bases from V and 2 from J, leaving 8 bases between them. CDR3 length equals 13 residues. Germline V lookup: CDR1 KGHSH, CDR2 LQKENI. CDR3 residues: CASSRPGNYGYTF. The CDR3 nucleotides read TGTGCCAGCTCACGTCCAGGAAACTATGGCTACACCTTC. Supplemented by reference TRBV18 and TRBJ1-2, the full variable domain reads NAGVMQNPRHLVRRRGQEARLRCSPMKGHSHVYWYRQLPEEGLKFMVYLQKENIIDESGMPKERFSAEFPKEGPSILRIQQVVRGDSAAYFCASSRPGNYGYTFGSGTRLTVV.

This clone was seen a single time. The rearrangement links TRBV27 to TRBJ2-2; 11 nucleotides align to TRBD1. The CDR3 totals 17 residues. Germline loops: CDR1 MNHEY, CDR2 SMNVEV (reference sequence). With 7 bases clipped from V and 4 bases from J, the junction kept 11 bases outside the gene matches. The CDR3 loop is CASTYGQGAAGTGELFF. The CDR3 bases are TGTGCCAGCACTTATGGACAGGGGGCAGCAGGCACCGGGGAGCTGTTTTTT.

The chain links TRBV9 to TRBJ2-1; 10 bases agree with TRBD2. Germline V gives CDR1 SGDLS, CDR2 YYNGEE. J gave up 8 bases and V 4 bases, and 15 bases lay outside the gene matches. This CDR3 region has 17 residues. The CDR3 sequence: CASSFRRERGGLYEQFF. DNA for the CDR3: TGTGCCAGCAGCTTCCGACGGGAGCGGGGGGGCCTCTATGAGCAGTTCTTC.